This TCR beta chain was profiled in a study of blood T cell repertoires in COVID-19. About the study: The United States, Italy and Spain provided the acute and convalescent COVID-19 samples. PBMCs, B-cell-depleted T cells, or T cells were the source of the cDNA or gDNA that made up the material.

Germline V gives CDR1 MNHEY, CDR2 SMNVEV (reference sequence). The CDR3 spans 15 residues. Deletions cut 5 bases from V and 5 bases from J, with 13 bases between. Original handling: Counts of nucleated cells, estimated from reference gene primer amplification, were obtained. Produced via immunoSEQ multiplex PCR; TCRdb's table is partial and in-frame only. For V, J and clone size, that table is used; D and trimming come from the DNA. The table has 100,000 to 150,000 clones, 85% to 90% seen once. The TCR was taken from a middle-aged man with acute or convalescent COVID-19. The sequenced material came from peripheral blood. This chain links TRBV27 with TRBJ1-6; D may be TRBD1 (5 bases). For the CDR3, the DNA is TGTGCCAGCAGTCCCATACGGGGGGATAATTCACCCCTCCACTTT. It is translated as CASSPIRGDNSPLHF.